The sequence of this T cell receptor beta chain was determined in a study of regulatory T cells in long-lasting Graves disease. Noted time point: newly diagnosed GD, antithyroid drugs for less than 3 months. PBMCs were the source of the RNA used for TCR sequencing. Building of the TCR beta libraries involved iRepertoire HTBI primers and Arm-PCR of CDR3 regions. TCRdb called the multiplex PCR reads again in MiXCR, with one record for every CDR3 protein. The sample shows roughly 420,000 distinct CDR3 sequences, about 15% of them seen only once. Between the trimmed V and J ends, which lost 8 bases and 10 bases, there was a span of 15 bases. This CDR3 has 12 amino acids. CDR1 is PRHDT, CDR2 FYEKMQ, per germline (reference sequence). Worth noting for this clonotype: A much larger clone differs from this one at a single base, so this may be a read error.

These same records also appear under a second study, on T cells in Graves' hyperthyroidism and ophthalmopathy. As reported in that work: Aged 18 to 65, the patients had hyperthyroidism that was newly diagnosed and had lasted under 2 months.

This rearrangement joins TRBV13 to TRBJ2-1; D is ambiguous. The specimen comprised peripheral blood mononuclear cells (PBMCs), sampled at new diagnosis, from a patient treated with antithyroid drugs. The sequence came from a young woman with Graves disease. CDR3 DNA sequence: TGTGCCAGCGGGCTAGTCCTTGGGGAGCAGTTCTTC. Amino acid sequence: CASGLVLGEQFF.